A single sample gave rise to the 32 T cell receptor beta chains below, sequenced in a study of blood T cell repertoires in COVID-19. TCRdb keeps only in-frame clones here, not all; method: immunoSEQ multiplex PCR. The data hold approximately 150,000 clones, with more than 75% observed a single time. The sequenced sample was peripheral blood. These receptors all stem from a woman aged 70-85 years with acute or convalescent COVID-19.

The chain carries TRBV5-1 and TRBJ1-3; D not resolved. Germline CDR1 is SGHRS and CDR2 is YFSETQ. CDR3 length equals 14 residues. Trimming stripped 4 bases from V and 3 bases from J, with 11 bases between. CDR3 sequence: CASSMVEDGNTIYF. The CDR3 coding sequence is TGCGCCAGCAGCATGGTAGAGGATGGAAACACCATATATTTT. The full variable domain, with the rest looked up from reference TRBV5-1 and TRBJ1-3, is KAGVTQTPRYLIKTRGQQVTLSCSPISGHRSVSWYQQTPGQGLQFLFEYFSETQRNKGNFPGRFSGRQFSNSRSEMNVSTLELGDSALYLCASSMVEDGNTIYFGEGSWLTVV.

The rearrangement uses TRBV24-1 and TRBJ2-1; 7 nucleotides match TRBD2. In germline, CDR1 is KGHDR, CDR2 SFDVKD. The CDR3 contains 15 residues. With V trimmed by 3 bases and J by 3 bases, 4 bases remained unmatched. The CDR3 region is CATSDTTSNYNEQFF. CDR3 in DNA: TGTGCCACCAGTGATACGACTAGCAACTACAATGAGCAGTTCTTC.

This clone was recorded a few times. The gene calls are TRBV2 and TRBJ1-1; 7 bases map to TRBD1. CDR1 and CDR2 (germline): SNHLY, FYNNEI. After removal of 6 bases from V and 5 bases from J, the junction contained 6 bases not matched to a gene. The CDR3 is 13 amino acids. The CDR3 coding sequence is TGTGCCAGCAGCGGACAGGTGGGAACTGAAGCTTTCTTT. Translating gives CASSGQVGTEAFF.

This clone was detected only once. The V call is TRBV19, the J call TRBJ1-2; D call uncertain. This CDR3 region has 14 residues. Germline values: CDR1 LNHDA, CDR2 SQIVND (reference sequence). V was clipped by 4 bases and J by 3 bases, with 12 bases between them. The CDR3 is CASSRSLPDYGYTF. In DNA, the CDR3 is TGTGCCAGTAGTAGGAGCTTACCAGACTATGGCTACACCTTC.

V and J are TRBV15 and TRBJ2-3, with 9 positions matching TRBD2. The germline V gene has CDR1 LNHNV and CDR2 YYDKDF (reference sequence). Trimming at V came to 6 bases and at J to 5 bases, leaving 6 bases not matched to a gene. The CDR3 loop spans 14 amino acids. CDR3 in amino acids: CATRAGGAGDTQYF. CDR3 DNA sequence: TGTGCCACCAGGGCGGGGGGGGCGGGAGATACGCAGTATTTT. Supplemented by reference TRBV15 and TRBJ2-3, the full variable domain reads DAMVIQNPRYQVTQFGKPVTLSCSQTLNHNVMYWYQQKSSQAPKLLFHYYDKDFNNEADTPDNFQSRRPNTSFCFLDIRSPGLGDTAMYLCATRAGGAGDTQYFGPGTRLTVL.

The chain uses TRBV27 and TRBJ2-1; 7 nucleotides match TRBD2. Germline V CDR1 and CDR2: MNHEY, SMNVEV (reference sequence). Losses at the gene ends were 3 bases for V and 4 bases for J; bases not matched to a gene: 12. This CDR3 spans 17 amino acids. The CDR3 is CASSFQTSGTPYNEQFF. In DNA form, the CDR3 reads TGTGCCAGCAGTTTCCAAACAAGCGGGACCCCATACAATGAGCAGTTCTTC.

This clone has just one count. The rearrangement joins TRBV19 to TRBJ2-3; TRBD2 might be the D (5 bases). From germline, CDR1 is LNHDA and CDR2 SQIVND (reference sequence). The CDR3 totals 15 residues. Trimming took off 8 bases at V and 3 bases at J, with 18 bases between the two ends. In DNA, the CDR3 is TGTGCCAGTGGTCGCGCTTCTAGAGGGACAGATACGCAGTATTTT. It is translated as CASGRASRGTDTQYF.

The genes are TRBV10-2 and TRBJ1-5; TRBD1 matches at 9 bases. Germline V gene lookup returns CDR1 WSHSY and CDR2 SAAADI. The CDR3 is 16 residues long. After removal of 2 bases from V and 1 base from J, the junction contained 3 bases not matched to a gene. CDR3 protein: CASSEGTGLSNQPQHF. Here the CDR3 DNA reads TGCGCCAGCAGTGAGGGGACAGGGTTGAGCAATCAGCCCCAGCATTTT.

V gene TRBV18 combines with J gene TRBJ2-7, with 9 bases matching TRBD1. There are 13 residues in the CDR3. Trimming at V came to 3 bases and at J to 7 bases, leaving 4 bases not matched to a gene. From germline, CDR1 is KGHSH and CDR2 LQKENI. CDR3 nucleotides: TGTGCCAGCTCACCGGGGACAGGGAGTGAGCAGTACTTC. Its translation is CASSPGTGSEQYF.

The rearrangement uses TRBV7-9 and TRBJ2-2; D remains unclear. V was shortened by 4 bases and J by 0 bases, with 3 bases between the two germline ends. The V gene's germline CDR1 is SEHNR and CDR2 FQNEAQ (reference sequence). The CDR3 runs to 13 residues. The CDR3 loop reads CASSSANTGELFF. CDR3 DNA sequence: TGTGCCAGCAGCTCCGCGAACACCGGGGAGCTGTTTTTT. The whole variable domain, remainder taken from reference TRBV7-9 and TRBJ2-2, is DTGVSQNPRHKITKRGQNVTFRCDPISEHNRLYWYRQTLGQGPEFLTYFQNEAQLEKSRLLSDRFSAERPKGSFSTLEIQRTEQGDSAMYLCASSSANTGELFFGEGSRLTVL.

This chain uses TRBV4-1 with TRBJ2-2; TRBD2 might be the D (5 bases). Germline-derived CDR1 and CDR2 are MGHRA and YSYEKL. V dropped 4 bases and J dropped 6 bases, with 6 bases sitting between them. This CDR3 comprises 12 residues. The CDR3 DNA reads TGCGCCAGCAGCCGACTACCCGGGGAGCTGTTTTTT. Encoded protein: CASSRLPGELFF.

The chain uses TRBV6-6 and TRBJ2-1; D perhaps matches TRBD2 (6 bases). There are 15 residues in the CDR3. V was cut by 6 bases and J by 5 bases, with 17 bases left in between. The germline CDR1 and CDR2 sequences are MNHNY and SVGAGI (reference sequence). This CDR3 is CASSGTGITNNEQFF. As DNA, the CDR3 is TGTGCCAGCAGCGGGACTGGCATTACCAACAATGAGCAGTTCTTC.

This clone was seen a few times. The chain joins TRBV4-3 to TRBJ2-5; 7 nucleotides align to TRBD2. The CDR3 loop spans 15 amino acids. Germline CDR1 is LGHNA and CDR2 is YSLEER. V was clipped by 0 bases and J by 7 bases; unmatched bases: 8. In nucleotides, the CDR3 is TGCGCCAGCAGCCAAGAGACTAGCCGCGCTGGGACCCAGTACTTC. Translating gives CASSQETSRAGTQYF.

This clone was recorded a few times. The rearrangement uses TRBV11-2 and TRBJ2-2; D unresolved. CDR1 is SGHAT, CDR2 FQNNGV, per germline. Trimming left V 6 bases short and J 5 bases short, with 10 bases between. The CDR3 spans 13 residues. CDR3 sequence reads: CASRPYSTGELFF. CDR3 in DNA: TGTGCCAGCAGACCCTATAGTACCGGGGAGCTGTTTTTT.

The V call is TRBV9, the J call TRBJ2-3; 11 bases line up with TRBD2. This CDR3 is 15 amino acids long. Germline assignment: CDR1 SGDLS and CDR2 YYNGEE. J was trimmed by 2 bases and V by 3 bases; bases with no gene match: 2. CDR3: CASSDSGGVTDTQYF. The CDR3 nucleotides are TGTGCCAGCAGCGATAGCGGGGGGGTCACAGATACGCAGTATTTT.

Regarding this clone: The sample carries other DNA sequences with the same CDR3. The genes are TRBV3-1 (or the pseudogene TRBV3-2) and TRBJ2-7; D might be TRBD1 (6 bases). Germline CDR1 reads LGHDT; CDR2 reads YNNKEL (reference sequence). V lost 2 bases to trimming and J lost 6 bases, with 8 bases between them. The CDR3 length is 12 residues. The CDR3 is CASSQRGSEQYF. As DNA, the CDR3 is TGTGCCAGCAGCCAAAGGGGGTCCGAGCAGTACTTC.

This clone showed up just once. The chain carries TRBV10-3 and TRBJ1-4; TRBD1 agrees at 8 bases. The CDR3 spans 16 residues. The V segment lost 2 bases and the J segment 7 bases; nucleotides outside the gene matches: 9. Germline V gene data show CDR1 as ENHRY and CDR2 as SYGVKD. The CDR3 region is CAISEGGTGLSEKLFF. The CDR3 DNA reads as TGTGCCATCAGTGAGGGGGGGACAGGTCTTAGTGAAAAACTGTTTTTT.

The rearrangement links TRBV9 to TRBJ1-6; 9 bases line up with TRBD1. V lost 3 bases, J lost 7 bases, and 5 bases stayed unmatched. Germline loops: CDR1 SGDLS, CDR2 YYNGEE. The CDR3 sequence is 15 residues long. This CDR3 reads CASSDQGTGNSPLHF. The DNA of the CDR3 is TGTGCCAGCAGCGATCAAGGGACAGGGAATTCACCCCTCCACTTT.

The chain uses TRBV4-2 and TRBJ1-1; D gene uncertain. Trimming took off 0 bases at V and 0 bases at J, with 14 bases between the two ends. The CDR3 length is 17 residues. Per germline, CDR1 LGHNA and CDR2 YNFKEQ. The CDR3 sequence: CASSQDLGVIMNTEAFF. CDR3 coding DNA: TGTGCCAGCAGCCAAGATCTCGGGGTTATCATGAACACTGAAGCTTTCTTT.

There are a few counts of this clone. The chain links TRBV5-4 to TRBJ1-1; no reliable D call. V lost 0 bases and J lost 8, with 8 bases in between. The germline V gene has CDR1 SGHNT and CDR2 YYREEE (reference sequence). This CDR3 comprises 12 residues. CDR3 coding DNA: TGTGCCAGCAGCTTGGATCGGAGAGAAGCTTTCTTT. Its protein is CASSLDRREAFF.

The chain joins TRBV10-3 to TRBJ1-1, with D perhaps matching TRBD1 (5 bases). This CDR3 comprises 16 residues. Germline V gives CDR1 ENHRY, CDR2 SYGVKD. Trimming removed 1 base at V and 2 bases at J, with 14 bases between. The CDR3 nucleotides are TGTGCCATCAGTGAGTTACAGGAGACCGGCAACACTGAAGCTTTCTTT. Its translation: CAISELQETGNTEAFF.

This rearrangement joins TRBV6-5 to TRBJ1-3; a weak D match, TRBD1 (6 bases). The germline V gene encodes CDR1 MNHEY and CDR2 SVGAGI. This CDR3 has 15 amino acids. Trimming removed 10 bases from V and 0 bases from J, with 16 bases in between. The CDR3 nucleotides read TGTGCCACCAGCAGGGGTCTAAGCTCTGGAAACACCATATATTTT. It is translated as CATSRGLSSGNTIYF.

The chain couples TRBV7-2 to TRBJ1-2; D not resolved. The length of the CDR3 is 13 residues. Trimming shortened V by 3 bases and J by 5 bases, and 10 bases separated the two germline ends. The germline CDR1 and CDR2 sequences are SGHTA and FQGNSA. This chain's CDR3 is CASSFSRSYGYTF. Here the CDR3 DNA reads TGTGCCAGCAGCTTTTCCAGATCTTATGGCTACACCTTC.

In this sample, this clone turned up many times. The rearrangement uses TRBV6-5 and TRBJ1-1, with D possibly being TRBD1 (5 bases). Germline V gene data show CDR1 as MNHEY and CDR2 as SVGAGI. The CDR3 sequence is 11 residues long. Trimming stripped 8 bases from V and 7 bases from J, with 11 bases between. Here the CDR3 reads CASGGWVEAFF. In nucleotides, the CDR3 is TGTGCCAGCGGGGGGTGGGTTGAAGCTTTCTTT.

This sequence joins TRBV28 and TRBJ2-7, with 11 nucleotides matching TRBD1. The CDR3 totals 14 residues. V shed 6 bases, J shed 3 bases, and the junction held 4 bases outside the gene matches. Germline assignment: CDR1 MDHEN and CDR2 SYDVKM. The CDR3, as DNA: TGTGCCAGCAGCCGGGACAGGGGGTACTACGAGCAGTACTTC. It translates to CASSRDRGYYEQYF.

The chain joins TRBV3-1 (or the pseudogene TRBV3-2) to TRBJ1-5, with 7 bases aligning to TRBD1. With 1 base clipped from V and 3 bases from J, the junction kept 6 bases outside the gene matches. Germline CDR1 LGHDT, CDR2 YNNKEL (reference sequence). The CDR3 is 16 residues long. The CDR3 loop is CASSQGSGGINQPQHF. CDR3 in DNA: TGTGCCAGCAGCCAAGGGTCAGGGGGGATCAATCAGCCCCAGCATTTT.

The chain employs TRBV29-1 and TRBJ1-2; D uncertain. Germline V lookup: CDR1 SQVTM, CDR2 ANQGSEA. This CDR3 contains 13 residues. V lost 7 bases and J 4 bases, leaving 16 bases between the germline ends. The CDR3 reads CSATSVESYGYTF. In DNA form, the CDR3 reads TGCAGCGCCACCTCCGTAGAATCCTATGGCTACACCTTC. Full variable domain (outside the CDR3, taken from reference TRBV29-1 and TRBJ1-2): SAVISQKPSRDICQRGTSLTIQCQVDSQVTMMFWYRQQPGQSLTLIATANQGSEATYESGFVIDKFPISRPNLTFSTLTVSNMSPEDSSIYLCSATSVESYGYTFGSGTRLTVV.

This clone has a handful of counts. This sequence joins TRBV4-3 and TRBJ2-1, with 9 bases lining up with TRBD1. The CDR3 loop spans 12 amino acids. V gave up 3 bases and J gave up 12 bases; unmatched junction bases: 3. Looked up from germline, CDR1 is LGHNA and CDR2 is YSLEER. The DNA of the CDR3 is TGCGCCAGCAGCCAGGACAGGGGAACGCAGTTCTTC. Translated, it gives CASSQDRGTQFF.

The chain has TRBV7-8 and TRBJ2-7; 9 nucleotides match TRBD2. CDR1 and CDR2 from the germline V gene are SGHVS and FQNEAQ. This CDR3 has 15 amino acids. Germline trimming cut 5 bases from V and 7 bases from J; bases unmatched to any gene: 12. For the CDR3, the DNA is TGTGCCAGCAGCACGTCCGGGACTAGCTCCGGGGAGCAGTACTTC. Translating gives CASSTSGTSSGEQYF.

V usage is TRBV4-3 and J usage is TRBJ2-5, with TRBD1 matching over 11 bases. V was clipped by 5 bases and J by 1 base; unmatched bases: 3. The germline gives CDR1 LGHNA, CDR2 YSLEER. The CDR3 covers 15 residues. CDR3 protein: CASSGDRGFQETQYF. In nucleotides, the CDR3 is TGCGCCAGCAGCGGGGACAGGGGGTTCCAAGAGACCCAGTACTTC.

This chain joins TRBV2 and TRBJ1-5, with D maybe TRBD1 (5 bases). The CDR3 is made up of 14 amino acids. The V end was cut by 6 bases, the J end by 4 bases, with 13 bases between. The germline V gene has CDR1 SNHLY and CDR2 FYNNEI. Here the CDR3 DNA reads TGTGCCAGCAGAGGAGACAGCTTTAATCAGCCCCAGCATTTT. It codes for CASRGDSFNQPQHF.

The gene calls are TRBV7-2 and TRBJ1-1; possible D gene TRBD1, 5 bases. Trimming pared 1 base from V and 4 bases from J, leaving 10 bases between. CDR3 length equals 14 residues. Germline CDR1 and CDR2: SGHTA and FQGNSA. CDR3 sequence reads: CASSLGQFGTEAFF. The CDR3 nucleotides are TGTGCCAGCAGCTTAGGACAGTTCGGCACTGAAGCTTTCTTT.